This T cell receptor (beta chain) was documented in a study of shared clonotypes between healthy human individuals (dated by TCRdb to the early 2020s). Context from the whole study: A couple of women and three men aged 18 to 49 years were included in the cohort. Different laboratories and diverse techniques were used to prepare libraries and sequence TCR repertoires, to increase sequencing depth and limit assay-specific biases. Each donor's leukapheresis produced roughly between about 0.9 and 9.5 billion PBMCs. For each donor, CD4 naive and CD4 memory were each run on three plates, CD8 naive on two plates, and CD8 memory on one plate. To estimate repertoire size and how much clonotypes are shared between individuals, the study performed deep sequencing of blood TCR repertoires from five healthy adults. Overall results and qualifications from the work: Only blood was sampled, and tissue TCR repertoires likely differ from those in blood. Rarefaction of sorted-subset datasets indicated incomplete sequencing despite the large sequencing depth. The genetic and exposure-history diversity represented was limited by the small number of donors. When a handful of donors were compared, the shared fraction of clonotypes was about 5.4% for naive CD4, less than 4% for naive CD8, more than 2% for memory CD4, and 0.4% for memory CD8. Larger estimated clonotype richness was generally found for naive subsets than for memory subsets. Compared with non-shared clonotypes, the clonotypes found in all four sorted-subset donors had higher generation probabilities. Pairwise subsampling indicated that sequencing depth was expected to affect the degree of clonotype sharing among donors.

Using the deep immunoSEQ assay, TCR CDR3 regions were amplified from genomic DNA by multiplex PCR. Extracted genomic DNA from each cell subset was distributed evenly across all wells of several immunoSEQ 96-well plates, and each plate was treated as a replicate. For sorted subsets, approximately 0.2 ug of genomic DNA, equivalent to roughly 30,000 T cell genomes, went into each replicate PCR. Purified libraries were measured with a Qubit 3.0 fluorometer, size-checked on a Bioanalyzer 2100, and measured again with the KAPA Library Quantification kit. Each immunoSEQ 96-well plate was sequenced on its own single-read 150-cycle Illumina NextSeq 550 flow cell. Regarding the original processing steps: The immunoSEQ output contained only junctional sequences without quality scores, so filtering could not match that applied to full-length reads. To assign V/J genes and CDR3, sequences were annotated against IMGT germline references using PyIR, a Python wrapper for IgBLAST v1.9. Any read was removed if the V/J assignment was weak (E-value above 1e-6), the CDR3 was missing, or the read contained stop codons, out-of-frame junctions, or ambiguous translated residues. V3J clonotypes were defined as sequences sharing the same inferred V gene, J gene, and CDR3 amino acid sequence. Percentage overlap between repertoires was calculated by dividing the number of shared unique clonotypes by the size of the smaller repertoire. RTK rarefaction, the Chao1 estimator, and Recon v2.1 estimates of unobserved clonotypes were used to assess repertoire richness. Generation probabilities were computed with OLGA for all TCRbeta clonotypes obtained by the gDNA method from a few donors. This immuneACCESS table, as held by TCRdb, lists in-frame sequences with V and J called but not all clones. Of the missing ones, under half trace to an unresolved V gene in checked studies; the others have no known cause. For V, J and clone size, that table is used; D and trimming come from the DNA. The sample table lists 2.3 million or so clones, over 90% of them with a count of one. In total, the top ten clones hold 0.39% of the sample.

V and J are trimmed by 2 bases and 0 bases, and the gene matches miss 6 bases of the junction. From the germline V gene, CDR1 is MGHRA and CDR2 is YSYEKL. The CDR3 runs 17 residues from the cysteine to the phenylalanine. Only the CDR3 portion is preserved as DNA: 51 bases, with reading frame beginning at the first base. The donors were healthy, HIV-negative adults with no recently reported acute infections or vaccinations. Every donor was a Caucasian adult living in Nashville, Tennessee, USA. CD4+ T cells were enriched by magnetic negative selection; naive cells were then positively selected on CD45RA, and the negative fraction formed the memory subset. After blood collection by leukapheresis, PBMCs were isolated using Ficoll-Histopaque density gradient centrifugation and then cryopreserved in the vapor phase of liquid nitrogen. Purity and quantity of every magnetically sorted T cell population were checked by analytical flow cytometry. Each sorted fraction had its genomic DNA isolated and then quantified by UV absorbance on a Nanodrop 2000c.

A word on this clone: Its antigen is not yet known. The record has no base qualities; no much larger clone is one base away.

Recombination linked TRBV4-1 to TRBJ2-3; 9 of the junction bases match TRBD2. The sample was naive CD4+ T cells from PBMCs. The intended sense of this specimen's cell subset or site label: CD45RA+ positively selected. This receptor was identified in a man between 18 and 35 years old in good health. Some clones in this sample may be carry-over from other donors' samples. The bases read TGCGCCAGCAGCCAAAGCGGGGGGAAACCTAGCACAGATACGCAGTATTTT. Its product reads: CASSQSGGKPSTDTQYF.